This TCR beta chain was obtained from a study of CD8+CD57+ T cells in acquired aplastic anemia listed by TCRdb under 2018. The study in broad terms: DNA extracted from sorted CD4+ and CD8+ cells had a mean of about 3 ug, with a range of roughly 0.18 to 27.4 ug. CD8+CD57+ expansion was defined as frequency above the mean frequency observed in healthy subjects.

The CDR1 and CDR2 encoded by the germline V gene are LGHNT and FRNRAP. From the cysteine up to the phenylalanine, the CDR3 has a length of 15 residues. Only the CDR3 DNA is retained, 45 bases long and in frame from the first base. Genomic DNA was used as template for profiling of TCR beta VDJ combinations and CDR3 sequences. An Illumina HiSeq 2000 was the platform used for TCR repertoire sequencing. The authors processed their data as follows. Repertoire assessment relied on Simpson's diversity index, CDR3 size and DJ length profiles, and TRBV/TRBJ rearrangement plots. The most abundant DNA sequence in the deep sequencing data was taken as the immunodominant clone. CDR3 amino acid sequences were screened for sharing across subjects and compared with published repertoires and the VDJdb database. TCRdb reanalyzed the raw reads on its own, using fastp at Q25 for trimming and MiXCR for clone calling, and kept in-frame beta chains. A single entry per CDR3 protein holds the most common genes and DNA from its merged rows. The V and J calls and clone size come from TCRdb's table, not from the authors' own analysis. This sample lists about 200,000 distinct CDR3 sequences; around 49% were detected once. In total, the top ten clones hold 20% of the sample.

Concerning this clonotype itself: This receptor's antigen is unknown. No base qualities exist here, and no much larger clone lies one base off it.

Flow cytometry had shown CD8+CD57+ cell expansion in the patients selected for sequencing. Every patient had a diagnosis of severe acquired aplastic anemia based on International Study of Aplastic Anemia and Agranulocytosis and Camitta criteria. At the time blood was sampled, none of the patients had received any therapy. In the study, sorted CD4+ and CD8+ blood T cells from patients with severe aplastic anemia and from healthy subjects underwent deep sequencing of TCR repertoires. Patients were enrolled in the USA under clinicaltrials.gov protocols 00001620, 01623167, 00001397, 00071045, 00081523 and 00961064. Ficoll-Paque density gradient centrifugation was used to isolate peripheral blood mononuclear cells. Before DNA was extracted, CD4+ and CD8+ T cells were sorted using either FACS or magnetic beads. Broader findings and caveats from the paper: Patients and healthy controls showed no significant difference in CD8+ Simpson's diversity (P=0.060). Roughly 30 CD8+ CDR3 sequences were shared between patients and controls but appeared highly expressed in patients and within their immunodominant clones.

This chain joins TRBV12-5 to TRBJ2-1; TRBD1 agrees with 8 junctional bases. Material for sequencing was sorted CD4+, CD8+, or CD8+CD57+ T cells (not recorded which) from PBMCs. The clonotype was recovered from a human donor with aplastic anemia. The CDR3: CASSFQGADYNEQFF. The DNA sequence is as follows: TGTGCCAGCAGTTTCCAGGGGGCGGACTACAATGAGCAGTTCTTC.